This T cell receptor beta chain was captured in a study of blood T cell repertoires in COVID-19. The CDR3 spans 16 residues. Per germline, CDR1 LNHNV and CDR2 YYDKDF (reference sequence). V dropped 3 bases and J dropped 7; count of bases not matched to a gene: 11. Profiled with immunoSEQ multiplex PCR; TCRdb holds only in-frame clones, not every one. There are roughly 150,000 clones in the sample; roughly 86% occur only once, and 15% lies in the top ten. This receptor was identified in a human donor with acute or convalescent COVID-19. The donor label of this sample is uncertain. The chain links TRBV15 to TRBJ2-1, with 8 bases that match TRBD1. The sample consisted of peripheral blood. CDR3 amino acids: CATSRGYRGALNEQFF. As DNA, the CDR3 is TGTGCCACCAGCAGGGGTTACAGGGGGGCTTTGAATGAGCAGTTCTTC.